These 27 T cell receptor beta chains originate from one sample sequenced in a study of blood T cell repertoires in COVID-19. Sequencing was performed with immunoSEQ multiplex PCR; in TCRdb, only in-frame clones are kept and a portion is missing. Among tens of thousands of clones, 75% to 90% were seen once, and the ten largest hold 15% to 20%. The sequenced sample consisted of peripheral blood. The receptor set was obtained from a woman aged 60-75 years with COVID-19, enrolled during active disease.

V usage is TRBV5-1 and J usage is TRBJ2-6; no reliable D call. This CDR3 comprises 14 residues. V was pared by 0 bases and J by 3 bases, with 4 bases between. CDR1 SGHRS and CDR2 YFSETQ come from the germline V gene. The CDR3, as DNA: TGCGCCAGCAGCTTGGGGAGTGGGGCCAACGTCCTGACTTTC. It yields the protein CASSLGSGANVLTF.

This chain connects TRBV7-2 to TRBJ2-7; tentatively, D is TRBD1 (5 bases). The V and J ends lost 1 base and 1 base respectively, with 8 bases between them. This CDR3 is 14 amino acids long. The germline V gene encodes CDR1 SGHTA and CDR2 FQGNSA. The CDR3 reads CASSLVRGSYEQYF. The CDR3 nucleotides read TGTGCCAGCAGCTTAGTTAGGGGATCCTACGAGCAGTACTTC.

The CDR3 reads CASSHPAPGQGYEQYF. The CDR3 bases are TGTGCCAGCAGCCATCCCGCCCCGGGACAGGGTTACGAGCAGTACTTC. This sequence joins TRBV4-2 and TRBJ2-7, with 9 bases identical to TRBD1. Germline V gene data show CDR1 as LGHNA and CDR2 as YNFKEQ. Trimming at V came to 3 bases and at J to 4 bases, leaving 10 bases not matched to a gene. The CDR3 is 16 residues long.

The count of this clone is one. The chain is built from TRBV19 and TRBJ1-2, with 8 nucleotides matching TRBD1. The CDR3 runs to 18 residues. The V and J ends lost 4 bases and 0 bases, in that order; junction bases with no gene match: 13. Germline-derived CDR1 and CDR2 are LNHDA and SQIVND (reference sequence). The CDR3: CASSTLRTGQGANYGYTF. The DNA of the CDR3 is TGTGCCAGTAGTACCTTACGGACAGGGCAAGGCGCTAACTATGGCTACACCTTC.

This rearrangement joins TRBV15 to TRBJ2-1; 8 nucleotides match TRBD1. The CDR3 runs 16 residues. In germline, CDR1 is LNHNV, CDR2 YYDKDF (reference sequence). V gave up 1 base and J gave up 7 bases; unmatched junction bases: 9. CDR3 region: CATSRGRTGFWNEQFF. CDR3 bases: TGTGCCACCAGCAGAGGGAGGACAGGGTTTTGGAATGAGCAGTTCTTC.

The chain carries TRBV7-2 and TRBJ2-1, with 10 bases fitting TRBD2. The CDR3 consists of 18 residues. V shed 6 bases and J 6 bases; nucleotides not matched to a gene: 17. Germline CDR1 SGHTA, CDR2 FQGNSA. CDR3 nucleotides: TGTGCCAGCAGTCAGGAGGGGGATCTAGCGGGAGTTCTCAATGAGCAGTTCTTC. Translation gives CASSQEGDLAGVLNEQFF.

The chain has TRBV6-5 and TRBJ2-7; 8 nucleotides line up with TRBD1. Germline CDR1 and CDR2: MNHEY and SVGAGI. The CDR3 runs 14 residues. With V trimmed by 3 bases and J by 5 bases, 6 bases remained unmatched. The CDR3 here is CASSYQGAQHEQYF. In DNA form, the CDR3 reads TGTGCCAGCAGTTATCAGGGGGCGCAGCACGAGCAGTACTTC.

The CDR3 sequence is CASSEPPGGRGGNEQFF. The CDR3 nucleotides are TGTGCCAGCAGCGAGCCCCCCGGCGGGAGGGGGGGGAATGAGCAGTTCTTC. The chain uses TRBV9 and TRBJ2-1; 9 nucleotides match TRBD2. After removal of 3 bases from V and 7 bases from J, the junction contained 14 bases not matched to a gene. Germline-derived CDR1 and CDR2 are SGDLS and YYNGEE. There are 17 residues in the CDR3.

The chain joins TRBV5-4 to TRBJ1-4; TRBD1 matches 9 bases. V was pared by 3 bases and J by 5 bases, with 8 bases of the junction left unmatched. The V gene's germline CDR1 is SGHNT and CDR2 YYREEE (reference sequence). CDR3 size: 16 residues. The CDR3 bases are TGTGCCAGCAGCTGGCCCTCCGGGACAGGGAATGAAAAACTGTTTTTT. Encoded protein: CASSWPSGTGNEKLFF. Together with reference TRBV5-4 and TRBJ1-4, the CDR3 gives the full variable domain: ETGVTQSPTHLIKTRGQQVTLRCSSQSGHNTVSWYQQALGQGPQFIFQYYREEENGRGNFPPRFSGLQFPNYSSELNVNALELDDSALYLCASSWPSGTGNEKLFFGSGTQLSVL.

The chain is built from TRBV3-1 (or the pseudogene TRBV3-2) and TRBJ1-2; D is uncertain. Germline V gives CDR1 LGHDT, CDR2 YNNKEL (reference sequence). Trimming pared 4 bases from V and 5 bases from J, leaving 11 bases between. The CDR3 spans 13 residues. The CDR3 sequence is CASSPSGIYGYTF. The CDR3 DNA reads as TGTGCCAGCAGCCCATCAGGAATTTATGGCTACACCTTC.

The chain recombines TRBV11-2 with TRBJ1-5, with D unclear. The CDR3 consists of 13 residues. The V and J ends lost 1 base and 6 bases respectively, with 7 bases between them. Germline V gene sequence: CDR1 SGHAT, CDR2 FQNNGV. DNA of the CDR3: TGTGCCAGCAGCTTAGGGTCGAGTCAGCCCCAGCATTTT. It specifies CASSLGSSQPQHF. Based on the CDR3 plus reference TRBV11-2 and TRBJ1-5, the full variable domain is EAGVAQSPRYKIIEKRQSVAFWCNPISGHATLYWYQQILGQGPKLLIQFQNNGVVDDSQLPKDRFSAERLKGVDSTLKIQPAKLEDSAVYLCASSLGSSQPQHFGDGTRLSIL.

This clone has a handful of counts. This chain uses TRBV19 with TRBJ1-1; weak D call: TRBD1 (5 bases). Trimming pared 9 bases from V and 4 bases from J, leaving 12 bases between. From germline, CDR1 is LNHDA and CDR2 SQIVND (reference sequence). This CDR3 has 12 residues. This CDR3 reads CASRLGGTEAFF. The DNA for the CDR3 is TGTGCCAGCCGGCTGGGGGGCACTGAAGCTTTCTTT. Full variable domain (remainder filled in from reference TRBV19 and TRBJ1-1): DGGITQSPKYLFRKEGQNVTLSCEQNLNHDAMYWYRQDPGQGLRLIYYSQIVNDFQKGDIAEGYSVSREKKESFPLTVTSAQKNPTAFYLCASRLGGTEAFFGQGTRLTVV.

The CDR3 bases are TGTGCCAGCTCAATAGCGCGAGAGACCCAGTACTTC. Translated: CASSIARETQYF. The chain joins TRBV18 to TRBJ2-5, with a possible D match to TRBD2 (5 bases). Germline CDR1 and CDR2: KGHSH and LQKENI. This CDR3 has 12 residues. The ends were cut back, 5 bases at V and 4 bases at J, with 8 bases in the middle.

This chain links TRBV13 with TRBJ2-2; tentatively, D is TRBD1 (6 bases). Between the trimmed V and J ends, which lost 4 bases and 0 bases, there was a span of 15 bases. This CDR3 contains 17 residues. Germline assignment: CDR1 PRHDT and CDR2 FYEKMQ (reference sequence). The CDR3 DNA sequence: TGTGCCAGCAGCTCACTCCGGGACACTTCGAACACCGGGGAGCTGTTTTTT. This encodes CASSSLRDTSNTGELFF.

The chain recombines TRBV19 with TRBJ2-1; 9 positions match TRBD2. The CDR3 spans 15 residues. CDR1 and CDR2 from the germline V gene are LNHDA and SQIVND (reference sequence). V shed 7 bases and J 7 bases; nucleotides not matched to a gene: 11. This CDR3 reads CASNFGLAGRNEQFF. CDR3 nucleotide sequence: TGTGCCAGTAACTTCGGGCTAGCGGGAAGGAATGAGCAGTTCTTC.

The chain uses TRBV19 and TRBJ2-3, with 9 bases fitting TRBD1. There are 16 residues in the CDR3. Germline CDR1 is LNHDA and CDR2 is SQIVND (reference sequence). V lost 5 bases, J lost 4 bases, and 10 bases stayed unmatched. CDR3 sequence reads: CASSRSGTGWPDTQYF. The CDR3 DNA reads as TGTGCCAGTAGTCGTTCCGGGACAGGGTGGCCAGATACGCAGTATTTT.

The chain combines TRBV5-5 with TRBJ1-2; D may be TRBD1 (6 bases). Between the trimmed V and J ends, which lost 2 bases and 2 bases, there was a span of 7 bases. Germline CDR1 and CDR2: SGHKS and YYEKEE (reference sequence). This CDR3 has 13 amino acids. Written as DNA, the CDR3 is TGTGCCAGCAGCTTTACAGGGAACTATGGCTACACCTTC. Protein product: CASSFTGNYGYTF.

The chain uses TRBV19 and TRBJ2-6, with 9 bases fitting TRBD1. The V segment lost 10 bases and the J segment 0 bases; nucleotides outside the gene matches: 4. The CDR3 loop spans 15 amino acids. Germline V gives CDR1 LNHDA, CDR2 SQIVND (reference sequence). The DNA for the CDR3 is TGTGCCACCGGGGACAGGGTCTCTGGGGCCAACGTCCTGACTTTC. Translation gives CATGDRVSGANVLTF. Looking up the rest from reference TRBV19 and TRBJ2-6 gives the full variable domain: DGGITQSPKYLFRKEGQNVTLSCEQNLNHDAMYWYRQDPGQGLRLIYYSQIVNDFQKGDIAEGYSVSREKKESFPLTVTSAQKNPTAFYLCATGDRVSGANVLTFGAGSRLTVL.

The genes are TRBV10-3 and TRBJ1-1; weak D call: TRBD1 (6 bases). The CDR3 spans 13 residues. The V end was cut by 3 bases, the J end by 8 bases, with 13 bases between. Per the germline V gene, CDR1 is ENHRY and CDR2 is SYGVKD. In DNA, the CDR3 is TGTGCCATCAGTGAAGGCAGGGGAAAGGAAGCTTTCTTT. Encoded protein: CAISEGRGKEAFF.

This chain connects TRBV2 to TRBJ2-1, with unresolved D. V lost 6 bases and J lost 10, with 10 bases in between. The CDR3 totals 11 residues. CDR1 and CDR2 (germline): SNHLY, FYNNEI. The CDR3 loop is CASRESREQFF. The CDR3, as DNA: TGTGCCAGCAGGGAATCGCGGGAGCAGTTCTTC. Variable domain in full (rest from reference TRBV2 and TRBJ2-1): EPEVTQTPSHQVTQMGQEVILRCVPISNHLYFYWYRQILGQKVEFLVSFYNNEISEKSEIFDDQFSVERPDGSNFTLKIRSTKLEDSAMYFCASRESREQFFGPGTRLTVL.

The J gene is TRBJ1-1, the V gene TRBV9; 7 bases align to TRBD1. The trim removed 0 bases at V and 7 bases at J, leaving 6 bases unmatched. Germline CDR1 SGDLS, CDR2 YYNGEE. CDR3 length: 14 amino acids. CDR3 DNA sequence: TGTGCCAGCAGCGTAGTAGGCAGGGGGAGTGAAGCTTTCTTT. Protein product: CASSVVGRGSEAFF.

The rearrangement joins TRBV30 to TRBJ1-5, with 7 bases fitting TRBD1. Germline V CDR1 and CDR2: GTSNPN, SVGIG (reference sequence). The CDR3 totals 15 residues. With V trimmed by 2 bases and J by 7 bases, 11 bases remained unmatched. The DNA for the CDR3 is TGTGCCTGGAGTTCTGGGCAGGGGGTTGAGCAGCCCCAGCATTTT. Its protein is CAWSSGQGVEQPQHF.

V is TRBV30 and J is TRBJ1-1, with D maybe TRBD1 (6 bases). CDR3 length: 12 residues. CDR1 GTSNPN and CDR2 SVGIG come from the germline V gene (reference sequence). Deletions cut 3 bases from V and 8 bases from J, with 13 bases between. For the CDR3, the DNA is TGTGCCTGGAGGGGGACAAGGACAGAAGCTTTCTTT. Encoded protein: CAWRGTRTEAFF.

The chain's CDR3 is CASSLLDRGFGGYTF. The CDR3 region has the DNA TGCGCCAGCAGCTTGCTCGACAGGGGTTTCGGTGGCTACACCTTC. This chain joins TRBV5-1 and TRBJ1-2; 8 bases line up with TRBD1. This CDR3 comprises 15 residues. V gave up 1 base and J gave up 7 bases; unmatched junction bases: 9. In germline, CDR1 is SGHRS, CDR2 YFSETQ. Variable domain in full (rest from reference TRBV5-1 and TRBJ1-2): KAGVTQTPRYLIKTRGQQVTLSCSPISGHRSVSWYQQTPGQGLQFLFEYFSETQRNKGNFPGRFSGRQFSNSRSEMNVSTLELGDSALYLCASSLLDRGFGGYTFGSGTRLTVV.

The chain carries TRBV5-1 and TRBJ1-2; TRBD1 agrees at 9 bases. Germline CDR1 reads SGHRS; CDR2 reads YFSETQ. V shed 4 bases, J shed 8 bases, and the junction held 12 bases outside the gene matches. The CDR3 loop spans 15 amino acids. The CDR3 is CASSLSDRGGGGYTF. The CDR3 bases are TGCGCCAGCAGCCTCTCCGACAGGGGGGGCGGAGGCTACACCTTC. The variable domain in full, completed from reference TRBV5-1 and TRBJ1-2, reads KAGVTQTPRYLIKTRGQQVTLSCSPISGHRSVSWYQQTPGQGLQFLFEYFSETQRNKGNFPGRFSGRQFSNSRSEMNVSTLELGDSALYLCASSLSDRGGGGYTFGSGTRLTVV.

The chain couples TRBV4-1 to TRBJ1-3; D call uncertain. Germline CDR1 and CDR2: MGHRA and YSYEKL. V was trimmed by 5 bases and J by 0 bases, leaving 14 bases between them. This CDR3 comprises 16 residues. CDR3 in DNA: TGCGCCAGCAGCTCCGGAGGGCCGTTCTCTGGAAACACCATATATTTT. It translates to CASSSGGPFSGNTIYF.

CDR3 amino acids: CASSSNRGTGELFF. The DNA for the CDR3 is TGTGCCAGCAGTTCGAACCGGGGGACCGGGGAGCTGTTTTTT. V usage is TRBV27 and J usage is TRBJ2-2, with a weak D call TRBD2 (6 bases). Germline lookup yields CDR1 MNHEY and CDR2 SMNVEV (reference sequence). V was pared by 4 bases and J by 5 bases, with 11 bases between. There are 14 residues in the CDR3.